A selection of T cell receptor beta chains follows, all from one sample in a study of CD8+ T cells in alopecia areata. Clones were read by immunoSEQ multiplex PCR, and TCRdb kept only the in-frame ones, dropping some. The table lists just over 150,000 clones, less than 65% of them singletons. Sequences were derived from CD8+ T cells sorted from blood, sampled at week 0. These TCRs come from a human donor with alopecia areata. Each CDR3 is given with its conserved first and last residue. Fields, in order: V gene, D gene, clone size, J gene, CDR3 DNA, CDR3 protein. A D gene is named only where the DNA matches it firmly. Only some rows state a clone size, as once, few, many or a class for expanded clones.

v_gene: TRBV30
d_gene: TRBD1
abundance: NA
j_gene: TRBJ1-6
CDR3nt: TGTGCCTGGAGTCAGGGGGCACGGTCACCCCTCCACTTT
CDR3aa: CAWSQGARSPLHF

v_gene: TRBV2
d_gene: TRBD1
abundance: NA
j_gene: TRBJ2-3
CDR3nt: TGTGGTATGGGACAGGGTAGGACAGATACGCAGTATTTT
CDR3aa: CGMGQGRTDTQYF

v_gene: TRBV7-8
d_gene: TRBD2
abundance: NA
j_gene: TRBJ2-5
CDR3nt: TGTGCCAGCAGCTTAGGGGGACTAGCGGAACTCCAAGAGACCCAGTACTTC
CDR3aa: CASSLGGLAELQETQYF

v_gene: TRBV29-1
d_gene: NA
abundance: few
j_gene: TRBJ2-1
CDR3nt: TGCAGCGTTGAAACGGGACAAGGATACAATGAGCAGTTCTTC
CDR3aa: CSVETGQGYNEQFF

v_gene: TRBV5-6
d_gene: NA
abundance: NA
j_gene: TRBJ2-7
CDR3nt: TGTGCCAGCAACCTACCGGGACAAGGGAATTACGAGCAGTACTTC
CDR3aa: CASNLPGQGNYEQYF

v_gene: TRBV5-1
d_gene: NA
abundance: once
j_gene: TRBJ2-7
CDR3nt: TGCGCCAGCAGCTTCCATACGGGGCCCTACGAGCAGTACTTC
CDR3aa: CASSFHTGPYEQYF

v_gene: TRBV6-5
d_gene: NA
abundance: NA
j_gene: TRBJ1-1
CDR3nt: TGTGCCAGCAGGGCCGGAGCGGGGTTCACTGAAGCTTTCTTT
CDR3aa: CASRAGAGFTEAFF

v_gene: TRBV30
d_gene: TRBD1
abundance: NA
j_gene: TRBJ2-7
CDR3nt: TGTGCCTGGAATCCCGGGACAGGGCACTACGAGCAGTACTTC
CDR3aa: CAWNPGTGHYEQYF

v_gene: TRBV30
d_gene: NA
abundance: NA
j_gene: TRBJ1-1
CDR3nt: TGTGCCTGGAGACAGGGAAGCACTGAAGCTTTCTTT
CDR3aa: CAWRQGSTEAFF

v_gene: TRBV10-3
d_gene: NA
abundance: NA
j_gene: TRBJ2-7
CDR3nt: TGTGCCATCAGTGAGGGGTACGAGCAGTACTTC
CDR3aa: CAISEGYEQYF

v_gene: TRBV6-1
d_gene: NA
abundance: NA
j_gene: TRBJ1-6
CDR3nt: TGTGCCAGCAGCTCTCAACAGGGAAATTCACCCCTCCACTTT
CDR3aa: CASSSQQGNSPLHF

v_gene: TRBV7-8
d_gene: TRBD2
abundance: NA
j_gene: TRBJ2-3
CDR3nt: TGTGCCAGCAATATGGGGCTAGCGGGGGTGATAGATACGCAGTATTTT
CDR3aa: CASNMGLAGVIDTQYF

v_gene: TRBV6-4
d_gene: TRBD2
abundance: NA
j_gene: TRBJ2-3
CDR3nt: TGTGCCAGCAGTGAGACTAGCGGGGGGCAAGATACGCAGTATTTT
CDR3aa: CASSETSGGQDTQYF

v_gene: TRBV27
d_gene: TRBD1
abundance: NA
j_gene: TRBJ1-1
CDR3nt: TGTGCCAGCAGATCCGGGACAGGGGCTTTCTTT
CDR3aa: CASRSGTGAFF

v_gene: TRBV11-2
d_gene: NA
abundance: NA
j_gene: TRBJ1-2
CDR3nt: TGTGCCAGCAGCTTAGAACCGGGAGGGGACTATGGCTACACCTTC
CDR3aa: CASSLEPGGDYGYTF

v_gene: TRBV20-1
d_gene: TRBD2
abundance: few
j_gene: TRBJ2-1
CDR3nt: TGCAGTGCTAGAGCTAGCGGAGAGCAGTTCTTC
CDR3aa: CSARASGEQFF

v_gene: TRBV29-1
d_gene: NA
abundance: NA
j_gene: TRBJ2-1
CDR3nt: TGCAGCGCCCACTACAATGAGCAGTTCTTC
CDR3aa: CSAHYNEQFF

v_gene: TRBV19
d_gene: NA
abundance: NA
j_gene: TRBJ1-4
CDR3nt: TGTGCCAGTACGGACAGTAAAAATGAAAAACTGTTTTTT
CDR3aa: CASTDSKNEKLFF

v_gene: TRBV29-1
d_gene: NA
abundance: few
j_gene: TRBJ1-1
CDR3nt: TGCAGCGTTGAAGCCCCCGGACAGCAGAACACTGAAGCTTTCTTT
CDR3aa: CSVEAPGQQNTEAFF

v_gene: TRBV13
d_gene: NA
abundance: few
j_gene: TRBJ1-2
CDR3nt: TGTGCCAGCAGCTCTAGGGAGGTGTATGGCTACACCTTC
CDR3aa: CASSSREVYGYTF

v_gene: TRBV9
d_gene: NA
abundance: NA
j_gene: TRBJ1-1
CDR3nt: TGTGCCAGCAGCGTAGCGGCGAACACTGAAGCTTTCTTT
CDR3aa: CASSVAANTEAFF